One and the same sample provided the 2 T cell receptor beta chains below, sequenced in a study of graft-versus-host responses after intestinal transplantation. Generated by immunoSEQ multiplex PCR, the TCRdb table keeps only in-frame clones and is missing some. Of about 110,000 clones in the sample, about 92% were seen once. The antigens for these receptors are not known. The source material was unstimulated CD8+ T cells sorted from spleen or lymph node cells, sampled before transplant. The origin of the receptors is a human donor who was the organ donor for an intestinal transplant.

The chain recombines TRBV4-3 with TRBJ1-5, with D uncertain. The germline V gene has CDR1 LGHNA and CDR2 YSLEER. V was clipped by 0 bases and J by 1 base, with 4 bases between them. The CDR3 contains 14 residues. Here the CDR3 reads CASSQDSSNQPQHF. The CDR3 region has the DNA TGCGCCAGCAGCCAAGACAGCAGCAATCAGCCCCAGCATTTT.

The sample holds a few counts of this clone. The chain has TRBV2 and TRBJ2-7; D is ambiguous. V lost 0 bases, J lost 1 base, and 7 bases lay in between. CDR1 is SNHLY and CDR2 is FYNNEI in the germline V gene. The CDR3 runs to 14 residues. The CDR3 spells CASSEAGVSYEQYF. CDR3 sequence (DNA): TGTGCCAGCAGTGAAGCAGGAGTTTCCTACGAGCAGTACTTC.